These 30 T cell receptor beta chains came from one sample sequenced in a study of blood T cell repertoires in COVID-19. Using immunoSEQ multiplex PCR, the repertoire was profiled, and TCRdb retains in-frame clones only, with some absent. The sample contains tens of thousands of clones, roughly 71% of which appear only once. Sequenced sample: peripheral blood. These receptors came from a human donor in a cohort sampled during active COVID-19.

This chain joins TRBV29-1 and TRBJ2-7, with TRBD1 matching over 9 bases. Trimming at V came to 7 bases and at J to 7 bases, leaving 8 bases not matched to a gene. Germline loops: CDR1 SQVTM, CDR2 ANQGSEA. The CDR3 sequence is 12 residues long. CDR3 loop: CSAGDRAREQYF. CDR3 in DNA: TGCAGCGCTGGGGACAGGGCGCGGGAGCAGTACTTC.

This clone was counted a few times. The chain couples TRBV19 to TRBJ2-3; 11 bases fit TRBD2. CDR1 LNHDA and CDR2 SQIVND come from the germline V gene (reference sequence). The CDR3 extends over 17 amino acids. The J segment lost 4 bases and the V segment lost 0 bases, leaving 6 bases of the junction unmatched. The CDR3 DNA is TGTGCCAGTAGTATAGATATAGCGGGAGGGCCCGCAGATACGCAGTATTTT. Protein: CASSIDIAGGPADTQYF.

The chain employs TRBV29-1 and TRBJ2-3, with 10 bases identical to TRBD2. Germline V gene lookup returns CDR1 SQVTM and CDR2 ANQGSEA. J gave up 2 bases and V 4 bases, and 9 bases lay outside the gene matches. The CDR3 consists of 16 residues. The DNA for the CDR3 is TGCAGCGTTGTGGGGGATCTAGCGGGGGACACAGATACGCAGTATTTT. Translation: CSVVGDLAGDTDTQYF.

The chain joins TRBV10-3 to TRBJ1-1; 7 nucleotides match TRBD1. The CDR3 is 16 residues long. V was clipped by 10 bases and J by 0 bases; unmatched bases: 14. Germline V gene data show CDR1 as ENHRY and CDR2 as SYGVKD. In nucleotides, the CDR3 is TGTGCCAGCCGCCCGGGACACACAGGGGTGAACACTGAAGCTTTCTTT. Its protein product is CASRPGHTGVNTEAFF.

The rearrangement links TRBV3-1 (or the pseudogene TRBV3-2) to TRBJ2-1, with D perhaps matching TRBD2 (5 bases). Between the trimmed V and J ends, which lost 6 bases and 0 bases, there was a span of 15 bases. Germline V gene data show CDR1 as LGHDT and CDR2 as YNNKEL (reference sequence). This CDR3 contains 16 residues. The CDR3 protein is CASRPGLASSYNEQFF. The CDR3, as DNA: TGTGCCAGCAGACCCGGACTGGCCTCCTCCTACAATGAGCAGTTCTTC.

This sequence joins TRBV6-2 or TRBV6-3 and TRBJ2-1, with TRBD2 identical over 9 bases. V was pared by 5 bases and J by 7 bases, with 12 bases of the junction left unmatched. Germline values: CDR1 MNHEY, CDR2 SVGEGT. This CDR3 comprises 16 residues. CDR3 sequence: CASSPVAGGQRNEQFF. Written as DNA, the CDR3 is TGTGCCAGCAGTCCAGTTGCGGGGGGGCAGCGAAATGAGCAGTTCTTC.

The chain employs TRBV18 and TRBJ2-1, with D possibly TRBD1 on 6 matching bases. CDR3 length: 13 amino acids. Trimming cost V 10 bases and J 3 bases, with 13 bases left between them. CDR1 and CDR2 from the germline V gene are KGHSH and LQKENI. CDR3 in DNA: TGTGCCACCCAAAGGACAGACTACAATGAGCAGTTCTTC. It codes for CATQRTDYNEQFF.

About this clone itself: Germline and junction disagree at one end, which may indicate a read error. V gene TRBV30 combines with J gene TRBJ2-7; maybe TRBD2 (7 bases). CDR1 and CDR2 (germline): GTSNPN, SVGIG (reference sequence). The CDR3 has 12 amino acids. The CDR3 coding sequence is TGTGCCTGCGAAGGGGGGGCCTACGAACAGTACTTC. This encodes CACEGGAYEQYF.

The chain combines TRBV7-2 with TRBJ1-2; 10 positions agree with TRBD1. The V segment lost 0 bases and the J segment 7 bases; nucleotides outside the gene matches: 8. The CDR3 runs to 16 residues. The germline V gene encodes CDR1 SGHTA and CDR2 FQGNSA. CDR3 region: CASSLALTGGNSGYTF. The CDR3 DNA reads as TGTGCCAGCAGCTTAGCGCTGACAGGGGGCAATTCTGGCTACACCTTC.

The chain uses TRBV3-1 (or the pseudogene TRBV3-2) and TRBJ1-2, with 9 nucleotides matching TRBD1. The CDR3 runs 16 residues. In germline, CDR1 is LGHDT, CDR2 YNNKEL (reference sequence). V dropped 1 base and J dropped 8; count of bases not matched to a gene: 11. The DNA of the CDR3 is TGTGCCAGCAGCCAAGGGCATGTAGGACAGGGGTCCGGCTACACCTTC. Amino acid sequence: CASSQGHVGQGSGYTF.

The CDR3 DNA sequence: TGTGCCAGCAGCTTGGAGTCTGCCAGGGTTGGCTACACCTTC. Translating gives CASSLESARVGYTF. The rearrangement links TRBV5-5 to TRBJ1-2; possible D gene TRBD1, 5 bases. Deletions cut 0 bases from V and 7 bases from J, with 13 bases between. Germline CDR1 is SGHKS and CDR2 is YYEKEE (reference sequence). The CDR3 sequence is 14 residues long.

V usage is TRBV29-1 and J usage is TRBJ1-4; possibly TRBD1 for D (6 bases). Germline V gene data show CDR1 as SQVTM and CDR2 as ANQGSEA. The V and J ends lost 5 bases and 7 bases respectively, with 26 bases between them. The CDR3 length is 17 residues. The CDR3 nucleotides read TGCAGCGTTAAGCCGCGACCTACGACAGGAGAGAGTGAAAAACTGTTTTTT. Protein: CSVKPRPTTGESEKLFF. Drawing the rest from reference TRBV29-1 and TRBJ1-4, the complete variable domain is SAVISQKPSRDICQRGTSLTIQCQVDSQVTMMFWYRQQPGQSLTLIATANQGSEATYESGFVIDKFPISRPNLTFSTLTVSNMSPEDSSIYLCSVKPRPTTGESEKLFFGSGTQLSVL.

The V call is TRBV21-1, the J call TRBJ2-3; TRBD2, as called in the table, went unchecked against the DNA. TRBV21-1 is annotated as a pseudogene. This CDR3 has 15 amino acids. The CDR3 bases are TGTGCCAGCAGCCCCCTGGGGAGCGCCACAGATACGCAGTATTTT. Translating gives CASSPLGSATDTQYF.

The table lists this clone with a few counts. The chain has TRBV5-8 and TRBJ1-6; 11 bases align to TRBD1. The CDR3 sequence is 15 residues long. Germline CDR1 is SGHTS and CDR2 is YDEGEE. Trimming took 4 bases from V and 10 from J; bases not matched to a gene: 7. CDR3 DNA: TGTGCCAGCAGCCAAGGACAGGGGGCCGCCTCACCCCTCCACTTT. The encoded protein is CASSQGQGAASPLHF.

The rearrangement links TRBV29-1 to TRBJ1-2, with D possibly matching TRBD1 (5 bases). The CDR3 runs to 14 residues. CDR1 SQVTM and CDR2 ANQGSEA come from the germline V gene. Between the trimmed V and J ends, which lost 5 bases and 2 bases, there was a span of 15 bases. The CDR3 is CSVRAGRPNYGYTF. The CDR3 bases are TGCAGCGTTCGGGCAGGGCGACCAAACTATGGCTACACCTTC.

This chain joins TRBV7-9 and TRBJ1-1, with TRBD1 matching over 7 bases. V was clipped by 11 bases and J by 1 base; unmatched bases: 10. This CDR3 contains 14 residues. Germline lookup yields CDR1 SEHNR and CDR2 FQNEAQ (reference sequence). CDR3 protein: CALTPQGPNTEAFF. In nucleotides, the CDR3 is TGTGCCCTCACTCCACAGGGGCCGAACACTGAAGCTTTCTTT.

The chain uses TRBV30 and TRBJ1-2; D possibly corresponds to TRBD1 (5 bases). CDR1 is GTSNPN, CDR2 SVGIG, per germline (reference sequence). V was cut by 3 bases and J by 6 bases, with 11 bases left in between. The CDR3 spans 12 residues. CDR3 sequence reads: CAWSREMDGYTF. CDR3 bases: TGTGCCTGGAGCAGGGAAATGGATGGCTACACCTTC.

The chain links TRBV19 to TRBJ1-5, with D maybe TRBD1 (6 bases). Between the trimmed V and J ends, which lost 3 bases and 4 bases, there was a span of 7 bases. CDR3 size: 13 residues. Per the germline V gene, CDR1 is LNHDA and CDR2 is SQIVND (reference sequence). The CDR3 coding sequence is TGTGCCAGTAGTATCGGACAGAATCAGCCCCAGCATTTT. Its translation is CASSIGQNQPQHF.

This clone was seen a few times. The CDR3 is CSVKDSSYDTQYF. In nucleotides, the CDR3 is TGCAGCGTTAAGGACAGTTCTTACGATACGCAGTATTTT. V and J are TRBV29-1 and TRBJ2-3; tentatively, D is TRBD1 (6 bases). Looked up from germline, CDR1 is SQVTM and CDR2 is ANQGSEA. The CDR3 has 13 residues. The V gene lost 5 bases and the J gene lost 6 bases, with 15 bases spanning the gap.

In DNA form, the CDR3 reads TGTGCCAGCTCACCAGAAGGACAGGGGGTTGAAGCTTTCTTT. This gives the protein CASSPEGQGVEAFF. The gene calls are TRBV18 and TRBJ1-1; 10 bases are a match to TRBD1. Trimming cost V 2 bases and J 7 bases; bases outside gene matches: 4. CDR3 length: 14 amino acids. The germline V gene has CDR1 KGHSH and CDR2 LQKENI. The entire variable domain, with the rest obtained from reference TRBV18 and TRBJ1-1, is as follows: NAGVMQNPRHLVRRRGQEARLRCSPMKGHSHVYWYRQLPEEGLKFMVYLQKENIIDESGMPKERFSAEFPKEGPSILRIQQVVRGDSAAYFCASSPEGQGVEAFFGQGTRLTVV.

The V call is TRBV10-1, the J call TRBJ1-1; possible D gene TRBD1, 5 bases. This CDR3 is built from 11 residues. From germline, CDR1 is WNHNN and CDR2 SYGVQD (reference sequence). V was shortened by 6 bases and J by 11 bases, with 13 bases between the two germline ends. In DNA, the CDR3 is TGCGCCAGCAGCGCTGGAGGGGAGGCTTTCTTT. Translated: CASSAGGEAFF.

The chain joins TRBV2 to TRBJ2-7; the D is unclear. The CDR3 loop spans 13 amino acids. CDR1 and CDR2 from the germline V gene are SNHLY and FYNNEI. Deletions cut 7 bases from V and 3 bases from J, with 13 bases between. DNA for the CDR3: TGTGCCAGCAACTACTACCTAAACTACGAGCAGTACTTC. It yields the protein CASNYYLNYEQYF.

This chain links TRBV6-5 with TRBJ1-2; no clear D gene. From germline, CDR1 is MNHEY and CDR2 SVGAGI. V was clipped by 6 bases and J by 8 bases, with 16 bases between them. There are 13 residues in the CDR3. DNA of the CDR3: TGTGCCAGCAGCCTCTTCTCGAGTGAAGGCTACACCTTC. It codes for CASSLFSSEGYTF.

A few counts support this clone. This chain uses TRBV6-6 with TRBJ1-5, with D hard to call. Germline CDR1 MNHNY, CDR2 SVGAGI (reference sequence). CDR3 length: 14 amino acids. V lost 6 bases, J lost 9 bases, and 18 bases lay in between. CDR3 nucleotides: TGTGCCAGCAGCCCCGTTGGGTTTTCGGGGCCCCAGCATTTT. As protein: CASSPVGFSGPQHF.

The gene calls are TRBV5-1 and TRBJ1-1, with D tentatively TRBD1 (5 bases). Germline V gives CDR1 SGHRS, CDR2 YFSETQ. V was pared by 4 bases and J by 3 bases, with 16 bases between. CDR3 length: 15 amino acids. The CDR3 is CASSPSGRGYTEAFF. Here the CDR3 DNA reads TGCGCCAGCAGCCCTAGCGGGAGGGGATACACTGAAGCTTTCTTT.

The rearrangement links TRBV18 to TRBJ2-3; D is uncertain. V was pared by 0 bases and J by 6 bases, with 7 bases between. CDR3 length equals 13 residues. Germline assignment: CDR1 KGHSH and CDR2 LQKENI. This chain's CDR3 is CASSPPELDTQYF. CDR3 nucleotide sequence: TGTGCCAGCTCACCACCGGAGTTGGATACGCAGTATTTT. Complete variable domain (other parts from reference TRBV18 and TRBJ2-3): NAGVMQNPRHLVRRRGQEARLRCSPMKGHSHVYWYRQLPEEGLKFMVYLQKENIIDESGMPKERFSAEFPKEGPSILRIQQVVRGDSAAYFCASSPPELDTQYFGPGTRLTVL.

For this clone: An end of the junction does not agree with germline; a read error may underlie this. The chain recombines TRBV11-2 with TRBJ2-7; TRBD2 agrees at 8 bases. Germline loops: CDR1 SGHAT, CDR2 FQNNGV. The CDR3 is made up of 13 amino acids. The CDR3 loop is CASSSTGRAKRDF. The CDR3 DNA sequence: TGTGCCAGCAGCTCTACCGGGAGGGCCAAAAGGGACTTC.

This chain connects TRBV5-1 to TRBJ2-5; tentatively, D is TRBD2 (5 bases). Germline CDR1 and CDR2: SGHRS and YFSETQ. The CDR3 extends over 14 amino acids. V shed 0 bases and J shed 4 bases, with 10 bases lying between them. CDR3 in amino acids: CASSLAREGETQYF. The DNA for the CDR3 is TGCGCCAGCAGCTTGGCCCGGGAAGGAGAGACCCAGTACTTC.

This chain links TRBV12-3 or TRBV12-4 with TRBJ1-5; no reliable D call. CDR3 length equals 13 residues. V was pared by 6 bases and J by 4 bases, with 10 bases between. Here the CDR3 reads CASRGAANQPQHF. CDR3 DNA sequence: TGTGCCAGCAGAGGAGCAGCTAATCAGCCCCAGCATTTT.

The chain employs TRBV5-4 and TRBJ2-3; TRBD2 aligns across 7 bases. Losses at the gene ends were 1 base for V and 1 base for J; bases not matched to a gene: 0. Germline lookup yields CDR1 SGHNT and CDR2 YYREEE (reference sequence). The CDR3 spans 14 residues. The CDR3 bases are TGTGCCAGCAGCTTGCGGGGGGGCACAGATACGCAGTATTTT. Amino acid sequence: CASSLRGGTDTQYF. Based on the CDR3 plus reference TRBV5-4 and TRBJ2-3, the full variable domain is ETGVTQSPTHLIKTRGQQVTLRCSSQSGHNTVSWYQQALGQGPQFIFQYYREEENGRGNFPPRFSGLQFPNYSSELNVNALELDDSALYLCASSLRGGTDTQYFGPGTRLTVL.